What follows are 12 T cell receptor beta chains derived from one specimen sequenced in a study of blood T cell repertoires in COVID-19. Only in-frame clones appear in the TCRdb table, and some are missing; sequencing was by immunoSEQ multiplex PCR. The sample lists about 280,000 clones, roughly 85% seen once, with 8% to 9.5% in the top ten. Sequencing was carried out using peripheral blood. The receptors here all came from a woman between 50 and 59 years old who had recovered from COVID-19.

Written as DNA, the CDR3 is TGTGCCAGCAGCCCTTACAGGGAGAACACTGAAGCTTTCTTT. Protein product: CASSPYRENTEAFF. The chain uses TRBV7-9 and TRBJ1-1; perhaps TRBD1 as D (6 bases). The CDR3 covers 14 residues. Trimming stripped 5 bases from V and 1 base from J, with 11 bases between. Germline V CDR1 and CDR2: SEHNR, FQNEAQ (reference sequence).

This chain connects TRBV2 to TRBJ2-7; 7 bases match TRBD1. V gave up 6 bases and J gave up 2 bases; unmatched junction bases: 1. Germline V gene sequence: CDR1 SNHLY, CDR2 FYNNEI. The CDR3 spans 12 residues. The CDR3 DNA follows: TGTGCCAGCAGCGGGACAGCCTACGAGCAGTACTTC. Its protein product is CASSGTAYEQYF.

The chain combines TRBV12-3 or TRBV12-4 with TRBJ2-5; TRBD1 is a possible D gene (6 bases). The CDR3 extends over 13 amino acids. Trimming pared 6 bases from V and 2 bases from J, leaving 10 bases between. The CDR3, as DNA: TGTGCCAGCAGCCATGGACAGCAAGAGACCCAGTACTTC. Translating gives CASSHGQQETQYF.

CDR3 bases: TGTGCCAGCAGTTACATCAGGGGTCAGACAGATACGCAGTATTTT. The encoded protein is CASSYIRGQTDTQYF. This rearrangement joins TRBV6-5 to TRBJ2-3; perhaps TRBD1 as D (6 bases). CDR3 length: 15 amino acids. V was cut by 2 bases and J by 3 bases, with 12 bases left in between. Germline lookup yields CDR1 MNHEY and CDR2 SVGAGI.

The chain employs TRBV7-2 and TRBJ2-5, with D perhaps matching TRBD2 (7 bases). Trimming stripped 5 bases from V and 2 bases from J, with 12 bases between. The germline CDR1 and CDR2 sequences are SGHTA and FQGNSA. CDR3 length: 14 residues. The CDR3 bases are TGTGCCAGCAGCATACAGGGAGGGCAAGAGACCCAGTACTTC. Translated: CASSIQGGQETQYF. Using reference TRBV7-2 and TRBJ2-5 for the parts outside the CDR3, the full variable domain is GAGVSQSPSNKVTEKGKDVELRCDPISGHTALYWYRQSLGQGLEFLIYFQGNSAPDKSGLPSDRFSAERTGGSVSTLTIQRTQQEDSAVYLCASSIQGGQETQYFGPGTRLLVL.

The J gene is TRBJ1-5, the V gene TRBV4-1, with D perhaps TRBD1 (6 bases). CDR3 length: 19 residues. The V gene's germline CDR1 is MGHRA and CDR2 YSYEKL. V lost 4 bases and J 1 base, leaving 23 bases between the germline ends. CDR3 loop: CASSRMTGGLRRSNQPQHF. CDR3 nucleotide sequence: TGCGCCAGCAGCCGCATGACAGGAGGTTTACGGAGGAGCAATCAGCCCCAGCATTTT.

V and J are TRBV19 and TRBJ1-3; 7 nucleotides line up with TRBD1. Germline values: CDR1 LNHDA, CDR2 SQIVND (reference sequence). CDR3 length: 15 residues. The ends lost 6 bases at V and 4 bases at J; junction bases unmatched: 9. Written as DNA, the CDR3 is TGTGCCAGTAGCGGGGACAGCCCAGTCGGAAACACCATATATTTT. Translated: CASSGDSPVGNTIYF.

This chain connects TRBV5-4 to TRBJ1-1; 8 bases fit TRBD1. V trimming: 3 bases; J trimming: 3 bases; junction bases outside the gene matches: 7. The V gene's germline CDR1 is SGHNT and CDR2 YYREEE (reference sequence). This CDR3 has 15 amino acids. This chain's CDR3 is CASSSSGTGDTEAFF. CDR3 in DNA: TGTGCCAGCAGCTCTTCCGGGACAGGCGACACTGAAGCTTTCTTT.

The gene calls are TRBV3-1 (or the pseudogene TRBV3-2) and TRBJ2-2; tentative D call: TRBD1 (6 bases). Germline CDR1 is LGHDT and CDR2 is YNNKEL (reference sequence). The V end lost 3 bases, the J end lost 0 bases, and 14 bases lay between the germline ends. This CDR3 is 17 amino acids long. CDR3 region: CASSQGAVWANTGELFF. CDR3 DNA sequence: TGTGCCAGCAGCCAGGGGGCGGTATGGGCGAACACCGGGGAGCTGTTTTTT.

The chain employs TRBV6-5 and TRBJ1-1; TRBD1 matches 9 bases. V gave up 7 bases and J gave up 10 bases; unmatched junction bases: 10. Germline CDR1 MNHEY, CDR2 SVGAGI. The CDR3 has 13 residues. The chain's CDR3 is CASTTLRGQGAFF. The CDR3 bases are TGTGCCAGCACTACCCTTAGGGGACAGGGAGCTTTCTTT.

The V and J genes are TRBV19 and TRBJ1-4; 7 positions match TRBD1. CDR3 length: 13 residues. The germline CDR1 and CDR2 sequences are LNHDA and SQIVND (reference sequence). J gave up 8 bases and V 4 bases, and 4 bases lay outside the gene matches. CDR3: CASSKGQREKLFF. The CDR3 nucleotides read TGTGCCAGTAGTAAGGGACAGCGAGAAAAACTGTTTTTT.

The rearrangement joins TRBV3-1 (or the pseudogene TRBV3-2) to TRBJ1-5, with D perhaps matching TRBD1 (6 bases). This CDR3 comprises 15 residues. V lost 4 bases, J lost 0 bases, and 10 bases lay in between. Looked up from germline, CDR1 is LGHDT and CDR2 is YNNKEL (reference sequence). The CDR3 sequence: CASSLQGNSNQPQHF. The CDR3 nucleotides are TGTGCCAGCAGCCTACAGGGTAATAGCAATCAGCCCCAGCATTTT.